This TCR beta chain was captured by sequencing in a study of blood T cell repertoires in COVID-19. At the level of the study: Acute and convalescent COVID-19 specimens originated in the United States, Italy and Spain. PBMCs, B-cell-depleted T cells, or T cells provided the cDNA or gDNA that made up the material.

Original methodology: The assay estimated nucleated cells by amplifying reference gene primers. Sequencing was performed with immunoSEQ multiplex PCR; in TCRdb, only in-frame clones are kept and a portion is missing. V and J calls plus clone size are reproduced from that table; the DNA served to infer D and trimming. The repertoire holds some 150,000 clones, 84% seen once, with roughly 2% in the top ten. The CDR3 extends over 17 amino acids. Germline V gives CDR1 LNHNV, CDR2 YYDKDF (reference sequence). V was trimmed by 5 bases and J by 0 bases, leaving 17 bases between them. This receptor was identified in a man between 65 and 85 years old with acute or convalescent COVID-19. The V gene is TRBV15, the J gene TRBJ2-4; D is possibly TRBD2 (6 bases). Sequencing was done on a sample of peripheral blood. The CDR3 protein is CATSGRGDSLAKNIQYF. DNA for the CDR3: TGTGCCACCAGCGGGCGGGGCGACAGCCTAGCCAAAAACATTCAGTACTTC.